The next 29 T cell receptor beta chains were all read from a single sample in a study of cytomegalovirus exposure and HLA in healthy donors. The method was immunoSEQ multiplex PCR; TCRdb's version includes in-frame clones alone and lacks a portion of them. Of about 280,000 clones listed, around nine tenths are singletons. Sequenced: PBMCs. All receptors come from a woman under 30 in good health and CMV-seronegative.

V usage is TRBV5-6 and J usage is TRBJ1-2; the match to TRBD1 covers 8 bases. CDR1 and CDR2 (germline): SGHDT, YYEEEE. The CDR3 is 16 amino acids. V dropped 0 bases and J dropped 5; count of bases not matched to a gene: 9. The CDR3 sequence: CASSLGLTGVGYGYTF. CDR3 nucleotides: TGTGCCAGCAGCTTGGGGCTGACAGGGGTCGGGTATGGCTACACCTTC.

This chain uses TRBV2 with TRBJ1-2; 9 bases agree with TRBD1. CDR3 size: 14 residues. Germline assignment: CDR1 SNHLY and CDR2 FYNNEI. The V segment lost 7 bases and the J segment 7 bases; nucleotides outside the gene matches: 10. The CDR3 loop is CASITPGQGLGYTF. CDR3 DNA sequence: TGTGCCAGCATCACACCGGGACAGGGACTTGGCTACACCTTC.

The chain employs TRBV27 and TRBJ2-7; a possible D gene is TRBD1 (6 bases). Deletions cut 8 bases from V and 7 bases from J, with 15 bases between. The CDR3 has 12 residues. CDR1 is MNHEY, CDR2 SMNVEV, per germline (reference sequence). CDR3 amino acids: CASGTTMGEQYF. The DNA of the CDR3 is TGTGCCAGCGGGACAACAATGGGGGAGCAGTACTTC.

V gene TRBV5-1 combines with J gene TRBJ2-7, with D possibly matching TRBD2 (6 bases). Trimming cost V 0 bases and J 6 bases, with 13 bases left between them. Germline loops: CDR1 SGHRS, CDR2 YFSETQ. The CDR3 is 14 amino acids. The CDR3 spells CASSLDAGNREQYF. The CDR3 DNA reads as TGCGCCAGCAGCTTGGATGCGGGGAACCGCGAGCAGTACTTC.

This clone was recorded a few times. V gene TRBV27 combines with J gene TRBJ1-1; D unresolved. Germline V gene lookup returns CDR1 MNHEY and CDR2 SMNVEV (reference sequence). With 3 bases removed from V and 1 base from J, the gap between germline ends came to 9 bases. This CDR3 contains 14 residues. CDR3 bases: TGTGCCAGCAGTTTCGGCACAGCGAACACTGAAGCTTTCTTT. Its protein is CASSFGTANTEAFF.

The V and J genes are TRBV4-3 and TRBJ2-2, with 8 bases identical to TRBD2. V lost 6 bases to trimming and J lost 4 bases; unmatched junction nucleotides: 7. The CDR3 runs to 15 residues. Germline CDR1 is LGHNA and CDR2 is YSLEER. The CDR3 coding sequence is TGCGCCAGCAGTCTTGAGCGGGAGTCCACCGGGGAGCTGTTTTTT. Amino acids: CASSLERESTGELFF.

In this sample, this clone turned up a few times. The chain is built from TRBV2 and TRBJ1-5; perhaps TRBD1 as D (5 bases). V dropped 8 bases and J dropped 4 bases, with 12 bases sitting between them. The CDR3 consists of 13 residues. Germline loops: CDR1 SNHLY, CDR2 FYNNEI. CDR3 amino acids: CASYLGGNQPQHF. The CDR3 DNA reads TGTGCCAGCTACCTGGGGGGAAATCAGCCCCAGCATTTT. Together with reference TRBV2 and TRBJ1-5, the CDR3 gives the full variable domain: EPEVTQTPSHQVTQMGQEVILRCVPISNHLYFYWYRQILGQKVEFLVSFYNNEISEKSEIFDDQFSVERPDGSNFTLKIRSTKLEDSAMYFCASYLGGNQPQHFGDGTRLSIL.

A few counts support this clone. Other DNA sequences in this sample translate to the same CDR3. The chain couples TRBV5-6 to TRBJ2-5; 7 bases map to TRBD2. Germline V CDR1 and CDR2: SGHDT, YYEEEE. The trim removed 1 base at V and 5 bases at J, leaving 8 bases unmatched. This CDR3 has 15 amino acids. The CDR3 protein is CASSLWAGVVETQYF. The CDR3 DNA follows: TGTGCCAGCAGCTTGTGGGCGGGAGTGGTGGAGACCCAGTACTTC.

This chain connects TRBV14 to TRBJ2-3; 7 bases agree with TRBD1. Germline CDR1 reads SGHDN; CDR2 reads FVKESK. V lost 1 base and J lost 5; bases outside the gene matches: 6. This CDR3 comprises 15 residues. This chain's CDR3 is CASSQGRTGLDTQYF. The DNA for the CDR3 is TGTGCCAGCAGCCAAGGACGGACAGGTCTAGATACGCAGTATTTT.

The V and J genes are TRBV5-1 and TRBJ1-1; D remains unclear. CDR3 size: 12 residues. Per germline, CDR1 SGHRS and CDR2 YFSETQ. Trimming stripped 1 base from V and 6 bases from J, with 7 bases between. The CDR3 DNA reads TGCGCCAGCAGCTTGACAAACGCTGAAGCTTTCTTT. It translates to CASSLTNAEAFF.

This clone appeared a few times. This rearrangement joins TRBV5-6 to TRBJ2-7; a weak D match, TRBD2 (6 bases). V lost 4 bases and J lost 6, with 11 bases in between. From germline, CDR1 is SGHDT and CDR2 YYEEEE. CDR3 length: 12 amino acids. CDR3 in amino acids: CASSPGGSEQYF. The DNA for the CDR3 is TGTGCCAGCAGCCCTGGGGGGAGCGAGCAGTACTTC. The whole variable domain, filled in from reference TRBV5-6 and TRBJ2-7, reads DAGVTQSPTHLIKTRGQQVTLRCSPKSGHDTVSWYQQALGQGPQFIFQYYEEEERQRGNFPDRFSGHQFPNYSSELNVNALLLGDSALYLCASSPGGSEQYFGPGTRLTVT.

The chain carries TRBV27 and TRBJ1-2, with a possible D match to TRBD1 (5 bases). V was shortened by 5 bases and J by 8 bases, with 18 bases between the two germline ends. Looked up from germline, CDR1 is MNHEY and CDR2 is SMNVEV (reference sequence). There are 14 residues in the CDR3. CDR3 loop: CASSIDRDFRGYTF. The CDR3 DNA reads TGTGCCAGCAGTATCGACCGGGACTTTCGCGGCTACACCTTC.

The genes are TRBV6-5 and TRBJ1-4; maybe TRBD1 (6 bases). In germline, CDR1 is MNHEY, CDR2 SVGAGI. This CDR3 has 15 residues. V dropped 4 bases and J dropped 0 bases, with 9 bases sitting between them. CDR3 sequence: CASSWGPSTNEKLFF. The CDR3 bases are TGTGCCAGCAGTTGGGGGCCCTCAACTAATGAAAAACTGTTTTTT.

The genes are TRBV4-3 and TRBJ2-7; weak D call: TRBD1 (7 bases). Germline-derived CDR1 and CDR2 are LGHNA and YSLEER. V gave up 1 base and J gave up 0 bases, with 13 bases separating them. The CDR3 runs to 16 residues. CDR3 DNA: TGCGCCAGCAGCCAAGGAGGGGGCGGGATCTCCTACGAGCAGTACTTC. Translated: CASSQGGGGISYEQYF.

This chain joins TRBV27 and TRBJ1-1, with TRBD1 matching 10 bases. This CDR3 comprises 16 residues. The germline CDR1 and CDR2 sequences are MNHEY and SMNVEV (reference sequence). V gave up 5 bases and J gave up 1 base; unmatched junction bases: 7. CDR3 in DNA: TGTGCCAGCAGTCCGTGGACAGGGGGGGCGAACACTGAAGCTTTCTTT. The encoded protein is CASSPWTGGANTEAFF.

V usage is TRBV4-3 and J usage is TRBJ2-5, with D perhaps TRBD2 (5 bases). This CDR3 spans 13 amino acids. Deletions cut 4 bases from V and 0 bases from J, with 6 bases between. The germline V gene has CDR1 LGHNA and CDR2 YSLEER. CDR3 coding DNA: TGCGCCAGCAGCCGAGCGGACCAAGAGACCCAGTACTTC. It specifies CASSRADQETQYF.

This clone was seen a handful of times. The chain recombines TRBV6-1 with TRBJ1-5; the D is unclear. V lost 8 bases and J lost 3, with 17 bases in between. CDR3 size: 15 residues. Germline CDR1 MNHNS, CDR2 SASEGT. CDR3 sequence reads: CASVVHGYLNQPQHF. The CDR3 DNA sequence: TGTGCCAGCGTAGTACACGGGTACCTCAATCAGCCCCAGCATTTT.

The rearrangement uses TRBV11-2 and TRBJ2-5; 7 nucleotides agree with TRBD2. Germline V gives CDR1 SGHAT, CDR2 FQNNGV. With V trimmed by 0 bases and J by 5 bases, 6 bases remained unmatched. The CDR3 has 15 amino acids. The CDR3 region is CASSLDLLGGETQYF. Written as DNA, the CDR3 is TGTGCCAGCAGCTTAGATCTTCTGGGGGGGGAGACCCAGTACTTC.

The V call is TRBV28, the J call TRBJ2-1; D not resolved. V lost 5 bases and J lost 4, with 15 bases in between. Germline CDR1 and CDR2: MDHEN and SYDVKM. This CDR3 contains 15 residues. CDR3 residues: CASSHLAENYNEQFF. Here the CDR3 DNA reads TGTGCCAGCAGTCACCTGGCGGAGAATTACAATGAGCAGTTCTTC.

The chain is built from TRBV28 and TRBJ1-1; D not resolved. Germline lookup yields CDR1 MDHEN and CDR2 SYDVKM. V lost 5 bases and J 1 base, leaving 14 bases between the germline ends. The CDR3 has 15 residues. The CDR3 here is CASSLRTGENTEAFF. The CDR3 DNA reads TGTGCCAGCAGTCTTAGAACTGGTGAGAACACTGAAGCTTTCTTT.

The chain links TRBV4-2 to TRBJ1-5, with TRBD1 identical over 8 bases. Germline-derived CDR1 and CDR2 are LGHNA and YNFKEQ. The CDR3 contains 15 residues. J lost 7 bases, V lost 1 base, and 6 bases had no gene match. CDR3 in amino acids: CASSQAAGGEQPQHF. CDR3 nucleotides: TGTGCCAGCAGCCAAGCCGCAGGGGGCGAGCAGCCCCAGCATTTT.

This chain joins TRBV14 and TRBJ1-2, with 8 nucleotides matching TRBD1. The CDR3 covers 15 residues. The V gene end was trimmed by 1 base and the J gene end by 4 bases; junction bases not matched to a gene: 5. CDR1 is SGHDN, CDR2 FVKESK, per germline. CDR3 residues: CASSQVQTGGYGYTF. For the CDR3, the DNA is TGTGCCAGCAGCCAAGTGCAAACAGGGGGCTATGGCTACACCTTC.

The chain is built from TRBV11-2 and TRBJ2-7, with 11 bases that match TRBD2. The V gene end was trimmed by 0 bases and the J gene end by 4 bases; junction bases not matched to a gene: 17. Germline V gene sequence: CDR1 SGHAT, CDR2 FQNNGV. The CDR3 loop spans 20 amino acids. This CDR3 is CASSLDPLAGVTFSEYEQYF. DNA for the CDR3: TGTGCCAGCAGCTTAGACCCACTAGCGGGAGTCACCTTTTCAGAATACGAGCAGTACTTC.

The rearrangement links TRBV2 to TRBJ2-7, with 7 positions matching TRBD1. Losses at the gene ends were 4 bases for V and 3 bases for J; bases not matched to a gene: 15. Germline V lookup: CDR1 SNHLY, CDR2 FYNNEI. The CDR3 covers 17 residues. The CDR3 coding sequence is TGTGCCAGCAGTGTCATACGTATGAGACAGGGTCTCTACGAGCAGTACTTC. It specifies CASSVIRMRQGLYEQYF.

The gene calls are TRBV10-1 and TRBJ1-2; D is unclear. The germline gives CDR1 WNHNN, CDR2 SYGVQD (reference sequence). Trimming removed 8 bases at V and 4 bases at J, with 14 bases between. This CDR3 is built from 13 residues. The CDR3 DNA is TGCGCCAGCTCCCAGGTAGTGGGCTATGGCTACACCTTC. Protein sequence: CASSQVVGYGYTF.

The V and J genes are TRBV10-3 and TRBJ2-1; D uncertain. Deletions cut 0 bases from V and 6 bases from J, with 9 bases between. The V gene's germline CDR1 is ENHRY and CDR2 SYGVKD. The CDR3 loop spans 14 amino acids. CDR3 DNA: TGTGCCATCAGTGAGTCGGGTAGCCTCAATGAGCAGTTCTTC. It yields the protein CAISESGSLNEQFF.

CDR3 amino acids: CSVVGWNTEAFF. The DNA for the CDR3 is TGCAGCGTTGTGGGCTGGAACACTGAAGCTTTCTTT. The rearrangement uses TRBV29-1 and TRBJ1-1; D remains unclear. CDR1 SQVTM and CDR2 ANQGSEA come from the germline V gene. The CDR3 has 12 amino acids. V was shortened by 4 bases and J by 1 base, with 7 bases between the two germline ends. Together with reference TRBV29-1 and TRBJ1-1, the CDR3 gives the full variable domain: SAVISQKPSRDICQRGTSLTIQCQVDSQVTMMFWYRQQPGQSLTLIATANQGSEATYESGFVIDKFPISRPNLTFSTLTVSNMSPEDSSIYLCSVVGWNTEAFFGQGTRLTVV.

The rearrangement links TRBV5-1 to TRBJ2-2; 9 bases agree with TRBD1. The V segment lost 4 bases and the J segment 5 bases; nucleotides outside the gene matches: 9. CDR3 size: 16 residues. Per the germline V gene, CDR1 is SGHRS and CDR2 is YFSETQ. The CDR3 coding sequence is TGCGCCAGCAGCACACGGACAGGGGTGATGACCGGGGAGCTGTTTTTT. This translates into CASSTRTGVMTGELFF.

The chain uses TRBV15 and TRBJ1-2, with D hard to call. CDR1 LNHNV and CDR2 YYDKDF come from the germline V gene (reference sequence). The CDR3 contains 16 residues. V was cut by 0 bases and J by 5 bases, with 16 bases left in between. The CDR3 DNA reads as TGTGCCACCAGCAGAGACTTGACACGTAAAGATTATGGCTACACCTTC. Its protein is CATSRDLTRKDYGYTF.